This TCR beta chain comes out of a study of beta chain features in type 1 diabetes. Germline V gene lookup returns CDR1 SGDLS and CDR2 YYNGEE. This CDR3 has 14 amino acids. The J segment lost 5 bases and the V segment lost 4 bases, leaving 8 bases of the junction unmatched. Remarks on this clone: As yet, its antigen is unknown.

Stem cell-like memory, regulatory, central memory and naive CD4+ cells were sorted via CD45RO/CCR7/CD25/CD127/CD95/CD27. TCRB transcripts that were expressed got sequenced, as all of the isolated RNA had been reverse transcribed. Some clones are missing from TCRdb's copy, which holds only in-frame ones; the method was immunoSEQ multiplex PCR. The table has about 640,000 clones, under 15% seen once; the top ten hold more than 0.1%. Study findings and constraints: Sampled from patients, naive, central memory and Treg TCRB repertoires appeared more similar than those sampled from healthy donors. All four CD4+ subsets from Type 1 diabetes patients carried moderately but significantly shorter TCRB CDR3s. Using cDNA template may skew counts toward highly expressing activated cells. Among type 1 diabetes patients, VDJ junctions had fewer insertions and more deletions.

The sequenced sample was naive CD4+ T cells from blood. The chain carries TRBV9 and TRBJ2-5; TRBD1 matches 7 bases. The sequence was collected from a man younger than 45 with type 1 diabetes. CDR3 DNA sequence: TGTGCCAGCAGCTTAGGGGGCTTCGAGGAGACCCAGTACTTC. It translates to CASSLGGFEETQYF.